The 13 T cell receptor beta chains given below trace back to one sample, sequenced in a study of T cells in localized non-small cell lung cancer. Sequenced by immunoSEQ multiplex PCR; TCRdb stores in-frame clones only, minus some. Of 30,000 or so clones in the sample, around 92% were seen once. The starting material was peripheral blood, obtained before any cancer treatment. The source of these receptors is a female donor at least 60 years old with stage I lung adenocarcinoma.

The chain employs TRBV5-8 and TRBJ2-3; 7 nucleotides match TRBD1. This CDR3 comprises 16 residues. Germline assignment: CDR1 SGHTS and CDR2 YDEGEE. The J segment lost 2 bases and the V segment lost 4 bases, leaving 10 bases of the junction unmatched. The DNA of the CDR3 is TGTGCCAGCAGCCTTCTCCGGGACAGAACCACAGATACGCAGTATTTT. Its protein product is CASSLLRDRTTDTQYF.

This rearrangement joins TRBV6-1 to TRBJ2-3; tentatively, D is TRBD1 or TRBD2 (5 bases each). Germline lookup yields CDR1 MNHNS and CDR2 SASEGT. V lost 3 bases to trimming and J lost 4 bases, with 11 bases between them. The CDR3 has 14 residues. The CDR3 DNA reads TGTGCCAGCAGTGATGCAGGGCGGGCAGATACGCAGTATTTT. This gives the protein CASSDAGRADTQYF.

The chain has TRBV10-3 and TRBJ1-5, with D tentatively TRBD1 (5 bases). In germline, CDR1 is ENHRY, CDR2 SYGVKD. Trimming pared 8 bases from V and 0 bases from J, leaving 17 bases between. CDR3 length: 16 residues. DNA for the CDR3: TGTGCCATCTCGAACCGGGGCGCGGATAGCAATCAGCCCCAGCATTTT. Its translation: CAISNRGADSNQPQHF.

The J gene is TRBJ1-2, the V gene TRBV7-2; 7 positions agree with TRBD1. This CDR3 is built from 15 residues. The germline V gene encodes CDR1 SGHTA and CDR2 FQGNSA. After removal of 7 bases from V and 2 bases from J, the junction contained 10 bases not matched to a gene. The CDR3: CASTTGRGLNYGYTF. The CDR3, as DNA: TGTGCCAGCACAACAGGGAGGGGGCTAAACTATGGCTACACCTTC. The variable domain in full, completed from reference TRBV7-2 and TRBJ1-2, reads GAGVSQSPSNKVTEKGKDVELRCDPISGHTALYWYRQSLGQGLEFLIYFQGNSAPDKSGLPSDRFSAERTGGSVSTLTIQRTQQEDSAVYLCASTTGRGLNYGYTFGSGTRLTVV.

V and J are TRBV2 and TRBJ2-6; D unresolved. CDR1 is SNHLY and CDR2 is FYNNEI in the germline V gene. The CDR3 covers 14 residues. V was cut by 11 bases and J by 0 bases, with 11 bases left in between. This CDR3 is CAASASSGANVLTF. The CDR3, as DNA: TGTGCCGCCTCGGCGAGCTCTGGGGCCAACGTCCTGACTTTC.

This chain links TRBV29-1 with TRBJ2-5; 10 bases align to TRBD2. This CDR3 comprises 15 residues. J was trimmed by 3 bases and V by 3 bases; bases with no gene match: 7. Germline V gene data show CDR1 as SQVTM and CDR2 as ANQGSEA. The CDR3 DNA sequence: TGCAGCGTTGATGAACTAGCGGGACGAGAAGAGACCCAGTACTTC. This gives the protein CSVDELAGREETQYF.

CDR3 residues: CASSSLGQGSTEAFF. CDR3 coding DNA: TGTGCCAGCAGTTCCTTGGGACAGGGGAGCACTGAAGCTTTCTTT. The chain recombines TRBV6-6 with TRBJ1-1, with 10 bases identical to TRBD1. Trimming cost V 4 bases and J 4 bases; bases outside gene matches: 6. CDR1 is MNHNY, CDR2 SVGAGI, per germline (reference sequence). The CDR3 runs 15 residues.

This chain joins TRBV5-1 and TRBJ1-2; possibly TRBD1 for D (6 bases). This CDR3 has 15 residues. Germline V gene lookup returns CDR1 SGHRS and CDR2 YFSETQ. V was clipped by 0 bases and J by 6 bases, with 15 bases between them. In DNA, the CDR3 is TGCGCCAGCAGCTTGGCGCTGGGGGCTCTAGATGGCTACACCTTC. It specifies CASSLALGALDGYTF.

The V call is TRBV19, the J call TRBJ1-2, with 9 bases fitting TRBD1. The V segment lost 8 bases and the J segment 3 bases; nucleotides outside the gene matches: 10. Germline lookup yields CDR1 LNHDA and CDR2 SQIVND (reference sequence). This CDR3 is built from 15 residues. The CDR3 nucleotides are TGTGCCAGTCACGGACCGGGACAGGGTTACTATGGCTACACCTTC. It yields the protein CASHGPGQGYYGYTF.

This clone was picked up a small number of times. The chain carries TRBV5-1 and TRBJ2-7; 7 nucleotides agree with TRBD1. Germline loops: CDR1 SGHRS, CDR2 YFSETQ. Unmatched junction bases numbered 7, after V lost 3 bases and J lost 1 base. The CDR3 loop spans 15 amino acids. CDR3 in DNA: TGCGCCAGCAGCTCCAGACAGGGCGGGTCCTACGAGCAGTACTTC. The encoded protein is CASSSRQGGSYEQYF.

This clone was observed a handful of times. As DNA, the CDR3 is TGCGCCAGCAGTGGAGCGGGGGGGCCTACAGATACGCAGTATTTT. Protein: CASSGAGGPTDTQYF. The chain carries TRBV5-1 and TRBJ2-3, with TRBD2 matching over 10 bases. The CDR3 length is 15 residues. V was clipped by 5 bases and J by 3 bases; unmatched bases: 6. Germline CDR1 reads SGHRS; CDR2 reads YFSETQ.

V usage is TRBV7-9 and J usage is TRBJ1-6; D perhaps matches TRBD1 (6 bases). The CDR3 extends over 17 amino acids. The V end lost 3 bases, the J end lost 0 bases, and 12 bases lay between the germline ends. Germline V lookup: CDR1 SEHNR, CDR2 FQNEAQ (reference sequence). Here the CDR3 DNA reads TGTGCCAGCAGCTTTTTGCAGGGGAGCTCCTATAATTCACCCCTCCACTTT. It specifies CASSFLQGSSYNSPLHF. Filled out from reference TRBV7-9 and TRBJ1-6, the complete variable domain reads DTGVSQNPRHKITKRGQNVTFRCDPISEHNRLYWYRQTLGQGPEFLTYFQNEAQLEKSRLLSDRFSAERPKGSFSTLEIQRTEQGDSAMYLCASSFLQGSSYNSPLHFGNGTRLTVT.

This chain joins TRBV7-9 and TRBJ2-7; D not resolved. Germline V gene lookup returns CDR1 SEHNR and CDR2 FQNEAQ (reference sequence). With 6 bases removed from V and 4 bases from J, the gap between germline ends came to 13 bases. This CDR3 is built from 13 residues. For the CDR3, the DNA is TGTGCCAGCAGTAATAATGGGGTGTACGAGCAGTACTTC. Translation gives CASSNNGVYEQYF.